The clone carrying this T cell receptor (beta chain) is a singleton in its sample. Its antigen is not identified. TEMRA cells underwent FACS enrichment and CD8+ and CD4+ T cells underwent negative isolation. These data come from a study of CD8 T cells in Susac syndrome. Study-level points and caveats: The study recognized that the number of individuals in its TCR sequencing and HLA analysis was relatively small.

cDNA came from around 0.5 to 1 ug RNA primed by random hexamers. With immunoSEQ multiplex PCR, TCR beta CDR3 was amplified across 54 Vbeta and 13 Jbeta. TCRdb reanalysed the immunoSEQ multiplex PCR reads using MiXCR and keeps one entry per CDR3 protein. The repertoire holds over 200,000 distinct CDR3 sequences, with 95% as singletons. Trimming took 5 bases from V and 6 from J; bases not matched to a gene: 9. Germline V lookup: CDR1 MNHEY, CDR2 SMNVEV (reference sequence). The CDR3 has 15 residues. This chain uses TRBV27 with TRBJ2-7, with 11 bases fitting TRBD1. This clonotype was sampled from a human donor with multiple sclerosis. Sample: CD4+ T cells from PBMCs. CDR3 in amino acids: CASSGGTGGRGEQYF. The DNA for the CDR3 is TGTGCCAGCAGTGGCGGGACAGGGGGGAGGGGCGAGCAGTACTTC.